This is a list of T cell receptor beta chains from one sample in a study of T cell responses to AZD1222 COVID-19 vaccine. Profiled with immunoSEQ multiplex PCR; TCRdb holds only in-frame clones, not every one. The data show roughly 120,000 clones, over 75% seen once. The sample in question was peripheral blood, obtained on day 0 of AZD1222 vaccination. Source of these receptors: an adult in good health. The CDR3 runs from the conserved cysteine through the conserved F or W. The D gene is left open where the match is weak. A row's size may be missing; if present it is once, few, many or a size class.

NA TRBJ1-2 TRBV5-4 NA TGTGCCAGCAGCCCGGGGGGACGTGGCTACACCTTC CASSPGGRGYTF
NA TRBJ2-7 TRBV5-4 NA TGTGCCAGCAGCTTTCACGGGAGCTCCTACGAGCAGTACTTC CASSFHGSSYEQYF
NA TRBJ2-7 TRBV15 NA TGTGCCACCAGCAGAGATAGGTCCTTTCGGATGTCCTACGAGCAGTACTTC CATSRDRSFRMSYEQYF
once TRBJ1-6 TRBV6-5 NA TGTGCCAGCAGTACCTCTCCGGGAGGGTATTCACCCCTCCACTTT CASSTSPGGYSPLHF
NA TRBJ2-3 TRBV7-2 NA TGTGCCAGCAGCTACGGGATTTCCGGGAGCACAGATACGCAGTATTTT CASSYGISGSTDTQYF
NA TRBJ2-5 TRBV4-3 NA TGCGCCAGCAGCCCTGGCGACTACCTACAAGAGACCCAGTACTTC CASSPGDYLQETQYF
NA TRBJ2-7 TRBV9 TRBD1 TGTGCCAGCAGCGACCAGGGGGCGGGCTACGAGCAGTACTTC CASSDQGAGYEQYF
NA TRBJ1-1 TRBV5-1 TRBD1 TGCGCCAGCAGCCCCAGGACAGGGACGGGCACTGAAGCTTTCTTT CASSPRTGTGTEAFF
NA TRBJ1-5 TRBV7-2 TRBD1 TGTGCCAGCAGCAGGACAGGGCCTTATCAGCCCCAGCATTTT CASSRTGPYQPQHF
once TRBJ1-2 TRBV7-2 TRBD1 TGTGCCAGCAGTTCACGGCGTCAGGGGGACAGCGGCTACACCTTC CASSSRRQGDSGYTF
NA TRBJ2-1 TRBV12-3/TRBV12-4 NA TGTGCCAGCAGTTTCACCATTTTTAAGCAGTTCTTC CASSFTIFKQFF
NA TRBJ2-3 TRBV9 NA TGTGCCAGCAGCGTAGGGGGGGCCACTGGTACGCAGTATTTT CASSVGGATGTQYF
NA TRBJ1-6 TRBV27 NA TGTGCCAGCAGACAATACAGGGATCGGAATTCACCCCTCCACTTT CASRQYRDRNSPLHF